Following are 11 T cell receptor beta chains from one sample sequenced in a study of cytomegalovirus exposure and HLA in healthy donors. PCR used 60 Vbeta primers and 13 Jbeta primers. Clones were sequenced by immunoSEQ multiplex PCR, and TCRdb holds only the in-frame ones, with some missing. The sample has about 76,000 clones; less than 80% are singletons. Sequencing was carried out using PBMCs. These receptors all stem from a woman in her thirties or forties in good health and CMV-seropositive.

This chain connects TRBV11-2 to TRBJ1-6; no firm D call. The CDR3 sequence is 16 residues long. Germline V gives CDR1 SGHAT, CDR2 FQNNGV. Trimming removed 5 bases from V and 13 bases from J, with 24 bases in between. The CDR3 region has the DNA TGTGCCAGCAGCCGACCGAACCGGGTCGAAATTGGTCCCCTCCACTTT. This sequence encodes CASSRPNRVEIGPLHF. The whole variable domain, filled in from reference TRBV11-2 and TRBJ1-6, reads EAGVAQSPRYKIIEKRQSVAFWCNPISGHATLYWYQQILGQGPKLLIQFQNNGVVDDSQLPKDRFSAERLKGVDSTLKIQPAKLEDSAVYLCASSRPNRVEIGPLHFGNGTRLTVT.

The chain carries TRBV18 and TRBJ2-3; 7 nucleotides agree with TRBD2. The CDR3 runs to 13 residues. CDR1 and CDR2 (germline): KGHSH, LQKENI. With V trimmed by 0 bases and J by 10 bases, 4 bases remained unmatched. CDR3 loop: CASSPPGGLAQYF. The CDR3 bases are TGTGCCAGCTCACCACCGGGGGGGTTGGCGCAGTATTTT. Using reference TRBV18 and TRBJ2-3 for the parts outside the CDR3, the full variable domain is NAGVMQNPRHLVRRRGQEARLRCSPMKGHSHVYWYRQLPEEGLKFMVYLQKENIIDESGMPKERFSAEFPKEGPSILRIQQVVRGDSAAYFCASSPPGGLAQYFGPGTRLTVL.

The rearrangement links TRBV7-6 to TRBJ1-5; D is ambiguous. CDR1 and CDR2 (germline): SGHVS, FNYEAQ. Trimming left V 6 bases short and J 12 bases short, with 6 bases between. The CDR3 is 9 amino acids. This CDR3 is CASRSGQHF. CDR3 DNA: TGTGCCAGCAGGTCGGGCCAGCATTTT.

The V gene is TRBV19, the J gene TRBJ1-4, with D maybe TRBD1 (5 bases). Between the trimmed V and J ends, which lost 6 bases and 4 bases, there was a span of 15 bases. Per the germline V gene, CDR1 is LNHDA and CDR2 is SQIVND (reference sequence). CDR3 length: 15 amino acids. The CDR3 DNA reads as TGTGCCAGTAGACCACAGGTTGGGGATAATGAAAAACTGTTTTTT. Amino acid sequence: CASRPQVGDNEKLFF.

The genes are TRBV7-2 and TRBJ2-2; weak D call: TRBD1 (6 bases). The CDR3 contains 16 residues. CDR1 SGHTA and CDR2 FQGNSA come from the germline V gene. V was pared by 2 bases and J by 0 bases, with 10 bases between. CDR3 residues: CASSLRGSANTGELFF. The DNA of the CDR3 is TGTGCCAGCAGCTTAAGGGGGAGCGCGAACACCGGGGAGCTGTTTTTT. Supplemented by reference TRBV7-2 and TRBJ2-2, the full variable domain reads GAGVSQSPSNKVTEKGKDVELRCDPISGHTALYWYRQSLGQGLEFLIYFQGNSAPDKSGLPSDRFSAERTGGSVSTLTIQRTQQEDSAVYLCASSLRGSANTGELFFGEGSRLTVL.

V gene TRBV7-9 combines with J gene TRBJ2-5, with TRBD1 matching 9 bases. Germline lookup yields CDR1 SEHNR and CDR2 FQNEAQ (reference sequence). This CDR3 is built from 16 residues. Trimming took 3 bases from V and 2 from J; bases not matched to a gene: 7. The CDR3 region has the DNA TGTGCCAGCAGCTTCAGCCCGGGACAGGGACAAGAGACCCAGTACTTC. It translates to CASSFSPGQGQETQYF.

The chain recombines TRBV5-1 with TRBJ2-5, with a weak D call TRBD1 (5 bases). The CDR3 contains 14 residues. V lost 1 base, J lost 0 bases, and 7 bases lay in between. Per germline, CDR1 SGHRS and CDR2 YFSETQ. This chain's CDR3 is CASSLFRDQETQYF. The CDR3 coding sequence is TGCGCCAGCAGCTTGTTCAGGGACCAAGAGACCCAGTACTTC.

V usage is TRBV25-1 and J usage is TRBJ1-4; a weak D match, TRBD1 (6 bases). Trimming left V 6 bases short and J 8 bases short, with 13 bases between. The germline V gene encodes CDR1 MGHDK and CDR2 SYGVNS. CDR3 length: 13 residues. CDR3 coding DNA: TGTGCCAGCAGGAGGGGGGGGCGGGAAAAACTGTTTTTT. Encoded protein: CASRRGGREKLFF.

The V gene is TRBV6-5, the J gene TRBJ2-5; TRBD2 is a possible D gene (6 bases). Trimming stripped 6 bases from V and 5 bases from J, with 13 bases between. The germline V gene encodes CDR1 MNHEY and CDR2 SVGAGI. The CDR3 extends over 13 amino acids. CDR3 DNA: TGTGCCAGCAGGCTACTAGCTGCCGAGACCCAGTACTTC. Amino acids: CASRLLAAETQYF.

J is TRBJ2-7 and V is TRBV11-2; no firm D call. The CDR3 is made up of 15 amino acids. The ends were cut back, 1 base at V and 3 bases at J, with 13 bases in the middle. The germline V gene has CDR1 SGHAT and CDR2 FQNNGV. CDR3 in DNA: TGTGCCAGCAGCTTAGGTAGCAGCTCACTCTACGAGCAGTACTTC. Encoded protein: CASSLGSSSLYEQYF.

This clone has just a few counts. At one end, the junction sequence differs from germline, possibly due to a read error. Other DNA sequences from this sample encode an identical CDR3 as well. The rearrangement uses TRBV4-1 and TRBJ2-5, with 10 nucleotides matching TRBD2. The J call may be in error: the DNA end matches TRBJ2-7 better. The germline gives CDR1 MGHRA, CDR2 YSYEKL. CDR3 length: 16 residues. CDR3 sequence: CASSQDPQRGGDEQYF. The CDR3 nucleotides are TGTGCCAGCAGCCAAGATCCCCAGCGGGGGGGCGACGAGCAGTACTTC.